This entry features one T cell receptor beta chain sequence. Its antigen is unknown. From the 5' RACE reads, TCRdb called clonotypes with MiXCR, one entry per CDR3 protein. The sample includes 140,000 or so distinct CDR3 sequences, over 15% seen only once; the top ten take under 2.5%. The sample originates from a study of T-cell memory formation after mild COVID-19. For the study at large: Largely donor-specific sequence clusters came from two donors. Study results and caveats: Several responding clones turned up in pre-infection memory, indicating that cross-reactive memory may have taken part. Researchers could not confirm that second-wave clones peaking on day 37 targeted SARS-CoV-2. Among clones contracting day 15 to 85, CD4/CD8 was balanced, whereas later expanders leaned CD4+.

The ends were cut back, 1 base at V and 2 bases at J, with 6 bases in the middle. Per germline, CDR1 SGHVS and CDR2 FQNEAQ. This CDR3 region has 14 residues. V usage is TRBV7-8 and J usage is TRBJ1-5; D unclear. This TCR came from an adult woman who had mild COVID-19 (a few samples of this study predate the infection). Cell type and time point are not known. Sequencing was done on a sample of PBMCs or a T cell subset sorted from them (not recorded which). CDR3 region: CASSLGLGNQPQHF. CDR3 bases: TGTGCCAGCAGCTTAGGATTAGGCAATCAGCCCCAGCATTTT.